Given below is one T cell receptor beta chain in context. The CDR3 runs to 16 residues. V was pared by 2 bases and J by 5 bases, with 11 bases of the junction left unmatched. In germline, CDR1 is SGHDT, CDR2 YYEEEE. The data are from a study of PD-L1 blockade in urothelial cancer. The protocol was immunoSEQ multiplex PCR, while the TCRdb copy is restricted to in-frame clones and leaves out a portion. There are around 45,000 clones in the sample; around 88% occur only once, and roughly 3.9% lies in the top ten. This TCR came from an elderly man with urothelial cancer. The V gene is TRBV5-6, the J gene TRBJ2-5; 8 bases map to TRBD2. The specimen was PBMCs, collected around atezolizumab (anti-PD-L1) treatment. CDR3 nucleotide sequence: TGTGCCAGCAGCTTCCCCAAGCGGGAGATGGGCGAGACCCAGTACTTC. Protein product: CASSFPKREMGETQYF. Filled out from reference TRBV5-6 and TRBJ2-5, the complete variable domain reads DAGVTQSPTHLIKTRGQQVTLRCSPKSGHDTVSWYQQALGQGPQFIFQYYEEEERQRGNFPDRFSGHQFPNYSSELNVNALLLGDSALYLCASSFPKREMGETQYFGPGTRLLVL.